This T cell receptor beta chain was sequenced in a study of blood T cell repertoires in COVID-19. Method: immunoSEQ multiplex PCR; TCRdb's copy keeps in-frame clones and lacks some. The sample has 240,000 or so clones, roughly four fifths seen once. Sequencing used peripheral blood. The TCR originated in a woman aged 60-70 years with active or convalescent COVID-19.

The CDR3 loop is CASSPETSRRSHEQYF. CDR3 sequence (DNA): TGTGCCAGCAGCCCCGAGACTAGCCGAAGAAGCCACGAGCAGTACTTC. V usage is TRBV3-1 (or the pseudogene TRBV3-2) and J usage is TRBJ2-7, with TRBD2 matching over 7 bases. The germline V gene encodes CDR1 LGHDT and CDR2 YNNKEL (reference sequence). The CDR3 runs 16 residues. J was trimmed by 5 bases and V by 4 bases; bases with no gene match: 14.